This T cell receptor beta chain is from a study of post-analysis software for immune sequencing data. Study-level information: The courses of disease that were included comprised relapsing-remitting, secondary progressive and progressive-relapsing multiple sclerosis. Findings of the study overall: In multiple sclerosis, normalized Chao1 diversity was significantly below that of controls. Strong co-clustering by F measure was seen for same-batch samples. TRBV5-6, TRBV5-1 and TRBV20-1 were among roughly 5 TRBV segments more frequent in patients than controls.

This clonotype was seen only a few times. Its antigen remains unknown. The CDR3 totals 12 residues. CDR1 is MDHEN, CDR2 SYDVKM, per germline. Trimming left V 2 bases short and J 8 bases short, with 7 bases between. Included in the TCR beta cDNA libraries were unique molecular identifiers. Researchers reported some 500,000 cDNA molecules coming from roughly 1 to 10 million T cells. TCRdb processed the PCR reads anew with MiXCR; each CDR3 protein has one entry. This sample has some 370,000 distinct CDR3 sequences, with 30% to 45% found just once. This sequence originates from a girl aged 10-17 years with multiple sclerosis. The chain couples TRBV28 to TRBJ1-5; unclear D gene. Sequenced sample: blood. The CDR3 DNA reads TGTGCCAGCAGTTTAAAAAGCGAGCCCCAGCATTTT. Translation: CASSLKSEPQHF.